This T cell receptor beta chain appears in the sequencing data of a study of blood T cell repertoires in COVID-19. About the study: Material from acute and convalescent COVID-19 was sourced from the United States, Italy and Spain.

In the authors' workflow: Estimates of nucleated cell counts were drawn from the amplification of reference gene primers. Here immunoSEQ multiplex PCR was the method, and the copy in TCRdb shows in-frame clones only, minus some. V, J and clone size are taken as reported in that table, and D and trimming were inferred from the DNA itself. The sample has 400,000 or so clones, roughly 88% seen once; the top ten hold more than 2%. The age range of participants was roughly 18 to 90 years, with residence in approximately 25 US areas. Participant-reported clinical history was the basis for cohort assignment. J was trimmed by 4 bases and V by 3 bases; bases with no gene match: 7. Germline-derived CDR1 and CDR2 are KGHDR and SFDVKD. The CDR3 is 16 residues long.

This chain connects TRBV24-1 to TRBJ1-5; 8 bases match TRBD1. Sequencing used PBMCs or T cells enriched from blood (not recorded which). The clonotype comes from a woman aged 40-49 years with acute COVID-19. The CDR3 nucleotides read TGTGCCACCAGTGATCCTACAGGGGGGCCGAATCAGCCCCAGCATTTT. Amino acid sequence: CATSDPTGGPNQPQHF.